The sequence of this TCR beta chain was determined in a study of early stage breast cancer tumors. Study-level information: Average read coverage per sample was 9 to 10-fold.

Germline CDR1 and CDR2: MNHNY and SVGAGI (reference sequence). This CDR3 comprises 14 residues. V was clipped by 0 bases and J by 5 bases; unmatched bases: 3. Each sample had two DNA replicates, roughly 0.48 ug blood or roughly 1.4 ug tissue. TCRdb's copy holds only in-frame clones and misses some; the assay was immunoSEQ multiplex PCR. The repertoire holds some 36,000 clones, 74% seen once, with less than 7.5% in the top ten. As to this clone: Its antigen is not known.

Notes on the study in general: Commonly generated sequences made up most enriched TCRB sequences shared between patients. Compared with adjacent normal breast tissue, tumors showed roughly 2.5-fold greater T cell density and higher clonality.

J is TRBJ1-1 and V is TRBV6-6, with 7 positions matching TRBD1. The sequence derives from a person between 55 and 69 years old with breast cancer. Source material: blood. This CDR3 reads CASSYSTGLTEAFF. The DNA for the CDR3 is TGTGCCAGCAGTTACTCGACAGGGTTGACTGAAGCTTTCTTT.